The rows below give T cell receptor beta chains drawn from one sample of a study of blood T cell repertoires in COVID-19. Here immunoSEQ multiplex PCR was the method, and the copy in TCRdb shows in-frame clones only, minus some. The table shows about 140,000 clones, with around 82% occurring only once. The sample comprised peripheral blood. All receptors come from a woman aged 45 to 65 with acute or convalescent COVID-19. The CDR3 runs from the conserved cysteine through the conserved F or W. A D gene is named only where the DNA matches it firmly. Clone size, where shown, is once, few, many, or a class for clones that have expanded.

CDR3 | DNA | size | J | V | D
CASSFTLQGDGYTF | TGCGCCAGCAGTTTCACCCTACAGGGGGACGGCTACACCTTC | - | TRBJ1-2 | TRBV5-1 | TRBD1
CASSELVKGTVKIF | TGTGCCAGCAGTGAATTGGTCAAAGGGACAGTCAAAATCTTC | - | TRBJ2-1 | TRBV25-1 | TRBD1
CAWSDQGGQPQHF | TGTGCCTGGAGTGATCAGGGAGGCCAGCCCCAGCATTTT | - | TRBJ1-5 | TRBV30 | -
CASSFSGMNTEAFF | TGTGCCAGCAGCTTTTCAGGGATGAACACTGAAGCTTTCTTT | - | TRBJ1-1 | TRBV5-6 | -
CASIRQGSRYGYTF | TGTGCCAGTATCCGACAGGGAAGTCGCTATGGCTACACCTTC | - | TRBJ1-2 | TRBV19 | TRBD1
CASSLSRGFWETQYF | TGTGCCAGCAGTTTAAGTAGGGGTTTCTGGGAGACCCAGTACTTC | once | TRBJ2-5 | TRBV28 | -
CASRSGQYYGYTF | TGTGCCAGCAGATCGGGACAGTACTATGGCTACACCTTC | - | TRBJ1-2 | TRBV28 | TRBD1
CSVGGGAYEQYF | TGCAGCGTTGGCGGGGGGGCCTACGAGCAGTACTTC | few | TRBJ2-7 | TRBV29-1 | TRBD2
CASGLVSGVSYEQYF | TGTGCTAGTGGTTTGGTATCAGGGGTCTCCTACGAGCAGTACTTC | - | TRBJ2-7 | TRBV12-5 | -
CASSLFGDSEKLFF | TGTGCCAGCAGCTTGTTTGGGGACAGTGAAAAACTGTTTTTT | - | TRBJ1-4 | TRBV5-5 | TRBD1
CASSDGGQPQHF | TGTGCCAGCAGCGACGGGGGGCAGCCCCAGCATTTT | once | TRBJ1-5 | TRBV7-9 | -
CASRRGGANTGELFF | TGTGCCAGCAGACGCGGGGGGGCGAACACCGGGGAGCTGTTTTTT | - | TRBJ2-2 | TRBV3-1/TRBV3-2 | TRBD2
CASSIVGGDNSPLHF | TGTGCCAGTAGTATAGTCGGCGGGGATAATTCACCCCTCCACTTT | - | TRBJ1-6 | TRBV19 | -
CASSTGAHEKLFF | TGTGCCAGCTCAACAGGGGCACATGAAAAACTGTTTTTT | few | TRBJ1-4 | TRBV18 | TRBD1